The sequence of this T cell receptor (beta chain) was determined in a study of beta chain features in type 1 diabetes. The study, taken as a whole, reports: Sequencing from cDNA could over-represent high-TCR-expressing cells. Whether TCRB rearrangement is influenced by HLA type went unresolved here.

This clone was seen a few times. Its antigen is currently unknown. This CDR3 is built from 17 residues. CDR1 and CDR2 from the germline V gene are SQVTM and ANQGSEA. V dropped 6 bases and J dropped 1 base, with 23 bases sitting between them. As every portion of the isolated RNA was reverse transcribed, the sequencing read expressed TCRB transcripts. TCRdb's table, derived via immunoSEQ multiplex PCR, lists solely in-frame clones and lacks some. The sample lists hundreds of thousands of clones, 68% occurring once. The chain employs TRBV29-1 and TRBJ2-3; D not resolved. The specimen sequenced was naive CD4+ T cells from blood. This receptor was taken from a man aged 25 to 40 in good health. The CDR3 loop is CSVGLFRRAAGTDTQYF. The CDR3 nucleotides are TGCAGCGTAGGGCTCTTCCGCCGGGCTGCTGGCACAGATACGCAGTATTTT.